This passage covers 21 T cell receptor beta chains from one sample sequenced in a study of molecular identifiers for immune sequencing clone quantification. Each CDR3 protein gets one entry after TCRdb re-called the PCR reads with MiXCR. Of about half a million distinct CDR3 sequences in the sample, approximately 25% were seen once. The sample comprised naive CD8+ T cells from blood, with Jurkat cell RNA spiked in. Regarding subset: FACS-sorted CD8+CD4-CCR7+CD45RA+ naive T cells. Receptors originate from a human donor in good health. Some libraries in this study had Jurkat cell RNA spiked in.

Remarks on this clonotype: A much larger clone lies one base from this, so it may be a read error. The V and J genes are TRBV6-5 and TRBJ1-1; 7 bases map to TRBD1. Germline CDR1 and CDR2: MNHEY and SVGAGI. This CDR3 contains 14 residues. V shed 2 bases and J 1 base; nucleotides not matched to a gene: 1. The CDR3 coding sequence is TGTGCCAGCAGTTACCAGGGGGAGAACACTGAAGCTTTCTTT. Its translation: CASSYQGENTEAFF.

J is TRBJ1-2 and V is TRBV6-5; TRBD1 is a possible D gene (6 bases). Trimming cost V 2 bases and J 7 bases, with 20 bases left between them. Germline V gene sequence: CDR1 MNHEY, CDR2 SVGAGI. CDR3 size: 16 residues. The CDR3 DNA is TGTGCCAGCAGTTACATCCAACTGGGGGGGCAGGCTGGCTACACCTTC. This codes for CASSYIQLGGQAGYTF.

The rearrangement uses TRBV6-2 or TRBV6-3 and TRBJ1-5; D is unclear. With 2 bases removed from V and 3 bases from J, the gap between germline ends came to 8 bases. The germline V gene encodes CDR1 MNHEY and CDR2 SVGEGT. CDR3 length equals 14 residues. This CDR3 is CASSYDKTNQPQHF. CDR3 coding DNA: TGTGCCAGCAGTTACGACAAAACCAATCAGCCCCAGCATTTT.

The CDR3 here is CASSQDGLAGVSDTQYF. Written as DNA, the CDR3 is TGCGCCAGCAGCCAAGATGGGCTAGCGGGAGTCTCAGATACGCAGTATTTT. The V and J genes are TRBV4-3 and TRBJ2-3; 10 bases are a match to TRBD2. Trimming removed 0 bases from V and 4 bases from J; junction bases left unmatched: 7. This CDR3 contains 17 residues. Germline V gene lookup returns CDR1 LGHNA and CDR2 YSLEER.

The chain joins TRBV6-2 or TRBV6-3 to TRBJ1-2; D is possibly TRBD1 (6 bases). This CDR3 has 14 residues. CDR1 and CDR2 from the germline V gene are MNHEY and SVGEGT. The ends were cut back, 4 bases at V and 12 bases at J, with 21 bases in the middle. The CDR3 DNA is TGTGCCAGCAGTTTCCCTGGGACATCCGAGATACACACCTTC. Its protein is CASSFPGTSEIHTF.

V and J are TRBV18 and TRBJ2-7; D gene uncertain. CDR1 is KGHSH, CDR2 LQKENI, per germline. The CDR3 is made up of 14 amino acids. V was shortened by 6 bases and J by 4 bases, with 16 bases between the two germline ends. Here the CDR3 DNA reads TGTGCCAGCTCGCCCCGGGCCACTCTATACGAGCAGTACTTC. Amino acids: CASSPRATLYEQYF.

The V gene is TRBV7-9, the J gene TRBJ2-2; no clear D gene. Germline V gene data show CDR1 as SEHNR and CDR2 as FQNEAQ (reference sequence). There are 11 residues in the CDR3. The CDR3 spells CANSLTGELFF. The DNA of the CDR3 is TGTGCTAACAGCTTAACCGGGGAGCTGTTTTTT.

In this sample, this clonotype turned up a few times. The chain recombines TRBV28 with TRBJ2-1, with TRBD2 identical over 12 bases. Trimming took 6 bases from V and 6 from J; bases not matched to a gene: 18. Germline CDR1 and CDR2: MDHEN and SYDVKM. The CDR3 sequence is 19 residues long. CDR3 in DNA: TGTGCCAGCAGCCCAGCTGAGACGCTAGCGGGAGGGTCGGGCAATGAGCAGTTCTTC. Its translation is CASSPAETLAGGSGNEQFF.

The V gene is TRBV12-3 or TRBV12-4, the J gene TRBJ1-1; 9 positions match TRBD1. After removal of 6 bases from V and 6 bases from J, the junction contained 11 bases not matched to a gene. CDR3 size: 15 residues. The CDR3 DNA follows: TGTGCCAGCAGGCAAACGGGACAGGGTGGCGCTGAAGCTTTCTTT. This codes for CASRQTGQGGAEAFF.

This clonotype was seen repeatedly, ten times or more. The V and J genes are TRBV7-9 and TRBJ1-3; no clear D. Germline CDR1 reads SEHNR; CDR2 reads FQNEAQ (reference sequence). There are 12 residues in the CDR3. Trimming stripped 3 bases from V and 3 bases from J, with 3 bases between. The CDR3 DNA is TGTGCCAGCAGCTTCTATGGAAACACCATATATTTT. This sequence encodes CASSFYGNTIYF. The full variable domain, in which reference TRBV7-9 and TRBJ1-3 provide the parts outside the CDR3, is DTGVSQNPRHKITKRGQNVTFRCDPISEHNRLYWYRQTLGQGPEFLTYFQNEAQLEKSRLLSDRFSAERPKGSFSTLEIQRTEQGDSAMYLCASSFYGNTIYFGEGSWLTVV.

This clonotype showed up many times. The rearrangement uses TRBV28 and TRBJ2-1, with D possibly matching TRBD2 (5 bases). From germline, CDR1 is MDHEN and CDR2 SYDVKM. The CDR3 runs 16 residues. V gave up 5 bases and J gave up 4 bases, with 18 bases separating them. CDR3 sequence: CASSPTRLARYNEQFF. DNA for the CDR3: TGTGCCAGCAGTCCCACTAGATTGGCCCGATACAATGAGCAGTTCTTC.

Note on this clonotype: Since a much larger clone is just one base distant, this may be a read error. V is TRBV14 and J is TRBJ1-1; TRBD1 aligns across 11 bases. Germline V gives CDR1 SGHDN, CDR2 FVKESK. V was pared by 4 bases and J by 0 bases, with 16 bases of the junction left unmatched. This CDR3 region has 20 residues. The CDR3 DNA is TGTGCCAGCAGCCGACGGGACAGGGGGATGGTCAAGGTCATGAACACTGAAGCTTTCTTT. Translation gives CASSRRDRGMVKVMNTEAFF.

This clonotype has ten or more counts. The gene calls are TRBV12-3 or TRBV12-4 and TRBJ1-1, with 9 bases that match TRBD1. Trimming removed 6 bases from V and 5 bases from J; junction bases left unmatched: 10. The CDR3 is made up of 15 amino acids. As DNA, the CDR3 is TGTGCCAGCAGGGGGAGCGGGACAGGGAATACTGAAGCTTTCTTT. Translated, it gives CASRGSGTGNTEAFF.

This clonotype has a count of ten or more. The chain carries TRBV6-2 or TRBV6-3 and TRBJ2-3; D remains ambiguous. This CDR3 contains 15 residues. CDR1 is MNHEY, CDR2 SVGEGT, per germline. V was cut by 8 bases and J by 2 bases, with 17 bases left in between. In DNA, the CDR3 is TGTGCCAGCTCCGATCCCTTAGAGACCACAGATACGCAGTATTTT. Residues: CASSDPLETTDTQYF.

This clonotype was observed at least ten times. The V and J genes are TRBV4-1 and TRBJ2-7, with D hard to call. This CDR3 is 13 amino acids long. V lost 2 bases and J 4 bases, leaving 9 bases between the germline ends. Germline V gene lookup returns CDR1 MGHRA and CDR2 YSYEKL. This chain's CDR3 is CASSQPGRYEQYF. The CDR3 coding sequence is TGCGCCAGCAGCCAACCCGGACGGTACGAGCAGTACTTC.

The V call is TRBV19, the J call TRBJ1-5; D not certain. CDR1 is LNHDA, CDR2 SQIVND, per germline (reference sequence). V was cut by 5 bases and J by 0 bases, with 14 bases left in between. CDR3 length: 16 residues. CDR3 bases: TGTGCCAGTAGTTTCTATTTGGGATATAGCAATCAGCCCCAGCATTTT. Amino acid sequence: CASSFYLGYSNQPQHF.

The chain couples TRBV3-1 to TRBJ2-1; D possibly corresponds to TRBD1 (6 bases). The CDR3 has 12 residues. Trimming stripped 5 bases from V and 8 bases from J, with 10 bases between. Germline-derived CDR1 and CDR2 are LGHDT and YNNKEL (reference sequence). CDR3 sequence: CASSKTGYEQFF. For the CDR3, the DNA is TGTGCCAGCAGCAAAACAGGGTATGAGCAGTTCTTC.

This clonotype was seen at least ten times. One end of the junction does not line up with germline, which may come from a read error. The chain links TRBV2 to TRBJ2-7; D is unresolved. Germline V gene data show CDR1 as SNHLY and CDR2 as FYNNEI. This CDR3 has 15 residues. The CDR3 sequence: CASREVAPSSYEQYF. CDR3 nucleotides: TGTGCCAGCAGGGAAGTTGCCCCGAGCTCCTACGAGCAGTACTTC. Full variable domain (remainder filled in from reference TRBV2 and TRBJ2-7): EPEVTQTPSHQVTQMGQEVILRCVPISNHLYFYWYRQILGQKVEFLVSFYNNEISEKSEIFDDQFSVERPDGSNFTLKIRSTKLEDSAMYFCASREVAPSSYEQYFGPGTRLTVT.

The chain carries TRBV28 and TRBJ2-7, with D possibly being TRBD1 or TRBD2 (5 bases each). CDR1 and CDR2 from the germline V gene are MDHEN and SYDVKM. The CDR3 covers 13 residues. Trimming shortened V by 8 bases and J by 9 bases, and 20 bases separated the two germline ends. CDR3 sequence: CASRWGPPSWQYF. The CDR3 nucleotides are TGTGCCAGCCGCTGGGGACCGCCGTCGTGGCAGTACTTC.

This clonotype was recorded at least ten times. The chain has TRBV7-8 and TRBJ2-3; 7 bases fit TRBD2. Germline-derived CDR1 and CDR2 are SGHVS and FQNEAQ. The CDR3 totals 15 residues. The V and J ends lost 5 bases and 4 bases, in that order; junction bases with no gene match: 9. CDR3 amino acids: CASSPGWGGADTQYF. CDR3 in DNA: TGTGCCAGCAGCCCGGGTTGGGGGGGGGCAGATACGCAGTATTTT. The full variable domain, with the rest looked up from reference TRBV7-8 and TRBJ2-3, is GAGVSQSPRYKVAKRGQDVALRCDPISGHVSLFWYQQALGQGPEFLTYFQNEAQLDKSGLPSDRFFAERPEGSVSTLKIQRTQQEDSAVYLCASSPGWGGADTQYFGPGTRLTVL.

This rearrangement joins TRBV7-9 to TRBJ2-3; 11 nucleotides match TRBD1. Per germline, CDR1 SEHNR and CDR2 FQNEAQ (reference sequence). This CDR3 comprises 13 residues. Trimming cost V 6 bases and J 5 bases; bases outside gene matches: 1. CDR3 bases: TGTGCCAGCAGGGGGACAGGGGGAGATACGCAGTATTTT. This gives the protein CASRGTGGDTQYF.